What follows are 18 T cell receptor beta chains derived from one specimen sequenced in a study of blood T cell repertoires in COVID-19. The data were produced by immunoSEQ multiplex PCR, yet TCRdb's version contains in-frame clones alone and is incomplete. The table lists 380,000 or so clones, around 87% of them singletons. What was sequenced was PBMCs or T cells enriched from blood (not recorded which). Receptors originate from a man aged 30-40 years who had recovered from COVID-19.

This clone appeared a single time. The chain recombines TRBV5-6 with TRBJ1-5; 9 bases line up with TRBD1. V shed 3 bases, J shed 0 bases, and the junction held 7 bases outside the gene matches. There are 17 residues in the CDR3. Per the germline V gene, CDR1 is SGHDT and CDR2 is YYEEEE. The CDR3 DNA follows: TGTGCCAGCAGCTCCGGGACAGGGATGAGTAGCAATCAGCCCCAGCATTTT. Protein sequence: CASSSGTGMSSNQPQHF.

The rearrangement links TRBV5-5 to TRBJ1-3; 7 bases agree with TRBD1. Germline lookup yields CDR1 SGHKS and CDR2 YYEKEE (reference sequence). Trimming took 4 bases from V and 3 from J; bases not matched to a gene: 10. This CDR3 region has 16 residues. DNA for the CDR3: TGTGCCAGCAGCATGACCGACAGGGAAAGTGGAAACACCATATATTTT. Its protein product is CASSMTDRESGNTIYF. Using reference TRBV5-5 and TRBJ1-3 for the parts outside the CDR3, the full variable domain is DAGVTQSPTHLIKTRGQQVTLRCSPISGHKSVSWYQQVLGQGPQFIFQYYEKEERGRGNFPDRFSARQFPNYSSELNVNALLLGDSALYLCASSMTDRESGNTIYFGEGSWLTVV.

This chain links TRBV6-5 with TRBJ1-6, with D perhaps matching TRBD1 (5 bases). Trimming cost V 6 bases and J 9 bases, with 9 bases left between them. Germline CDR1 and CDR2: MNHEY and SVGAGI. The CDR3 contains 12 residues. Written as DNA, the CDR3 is TGTGCCAGCAGCCAGGGCGGTTCACCCCTCCACTTT. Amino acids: CASSQGGSPLHF.

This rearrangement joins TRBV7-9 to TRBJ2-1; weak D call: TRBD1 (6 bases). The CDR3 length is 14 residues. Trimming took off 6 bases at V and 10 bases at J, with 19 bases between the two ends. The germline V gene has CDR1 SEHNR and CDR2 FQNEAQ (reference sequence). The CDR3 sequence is CASRNNTGFKEQFF. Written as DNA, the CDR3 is TGTGCCAGCAGGAACAATACAGGGTTCAAGGAGCAGTTCTTC.

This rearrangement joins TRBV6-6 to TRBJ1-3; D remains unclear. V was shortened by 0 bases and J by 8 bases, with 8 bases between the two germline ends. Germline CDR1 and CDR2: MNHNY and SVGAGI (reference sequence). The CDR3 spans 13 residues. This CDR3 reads CASSYSSADTIYF. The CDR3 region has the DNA TGTGCCAGCAGTTACTCGAGTGCGGACACCATATATTTT.

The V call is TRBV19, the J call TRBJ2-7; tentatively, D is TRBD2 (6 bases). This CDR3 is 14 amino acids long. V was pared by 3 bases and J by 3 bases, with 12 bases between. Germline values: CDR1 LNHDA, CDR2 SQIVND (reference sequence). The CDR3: CASSMGGRIYEQYF. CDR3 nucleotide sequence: TGTGCCAGTAGTATGGGGGGACGGATCTACGAGCAGTACTTC.

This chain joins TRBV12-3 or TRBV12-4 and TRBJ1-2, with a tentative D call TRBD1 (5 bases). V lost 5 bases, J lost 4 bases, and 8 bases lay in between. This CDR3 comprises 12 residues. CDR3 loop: CASSAGVYGYTF. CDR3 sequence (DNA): TGTGCCAGCAGTGCGGGGGTCTATGGCTACACCTTC.

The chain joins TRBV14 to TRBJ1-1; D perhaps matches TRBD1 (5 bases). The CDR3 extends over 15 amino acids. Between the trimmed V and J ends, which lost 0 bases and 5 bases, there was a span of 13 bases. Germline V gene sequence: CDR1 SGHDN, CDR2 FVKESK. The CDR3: CASSQDRAGRTEAFF. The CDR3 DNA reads TGTGCCAGCAGCCAAGATAGGGCAGGGCGGACTGAAGCTTTCTTT.

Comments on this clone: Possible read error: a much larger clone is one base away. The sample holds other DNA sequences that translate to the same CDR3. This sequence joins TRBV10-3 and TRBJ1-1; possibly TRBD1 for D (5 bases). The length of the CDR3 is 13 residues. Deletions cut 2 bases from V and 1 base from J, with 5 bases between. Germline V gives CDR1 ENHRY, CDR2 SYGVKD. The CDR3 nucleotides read TGTGCCATCAGTGAGACAGGGAACACTGAAGCTTTCTTT. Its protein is CAISETGNTEAFF.

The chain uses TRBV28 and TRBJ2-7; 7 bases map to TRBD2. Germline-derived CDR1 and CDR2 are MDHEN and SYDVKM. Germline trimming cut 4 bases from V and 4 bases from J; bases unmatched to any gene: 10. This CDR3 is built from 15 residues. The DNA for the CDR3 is TGTGCCAGCAGTTCCCCCCAAGCGGGAAGATACGAGCAGTACTTC. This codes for CASSSPQAGRYEQYF. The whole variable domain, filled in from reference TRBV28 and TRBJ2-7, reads DVKVTQSSRYLVKRTGEKVFLECVQDMDHENMFWYRQDPGLGLRLIYFSYDVKMKEKGDIPEGYSVSREKKERFSLILESASTNQTSMYLCASSSPQAGRYEQYFGPGTRLTVT.

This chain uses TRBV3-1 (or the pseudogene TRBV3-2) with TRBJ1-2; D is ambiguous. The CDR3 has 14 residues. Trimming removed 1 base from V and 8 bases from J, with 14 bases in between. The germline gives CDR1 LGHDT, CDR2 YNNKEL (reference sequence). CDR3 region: CASSQATGYGGYTF. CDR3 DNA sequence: TGTGCCAGCAGCCAAGCGACCGGTTACGGGGGCTACACCTTC.

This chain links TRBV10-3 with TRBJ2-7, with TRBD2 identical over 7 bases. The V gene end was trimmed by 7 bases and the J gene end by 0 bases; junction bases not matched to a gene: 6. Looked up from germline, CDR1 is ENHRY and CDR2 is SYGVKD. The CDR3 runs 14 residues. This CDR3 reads CAITEKRGSYEQYF. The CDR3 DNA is TGTGCCATCACGGAAAAGCGGGGCTCCTACGAGCAGTACTTC.

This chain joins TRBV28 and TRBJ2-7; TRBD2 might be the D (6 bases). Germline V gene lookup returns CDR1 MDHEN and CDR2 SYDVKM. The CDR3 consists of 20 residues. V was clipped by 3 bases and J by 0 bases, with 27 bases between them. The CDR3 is CASSFPSLRPGSRSSYEQYF. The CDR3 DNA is TGTGCCAGCAGTTTCCCCAGCCTGCGACCCGGGAGCCGGAGCTCCTACGAGCAGTACTTC. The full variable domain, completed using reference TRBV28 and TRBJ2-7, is DVKVTQSSRYLVKRTGEKVFLECVQDMDHENMFWYRQDPGLGLRLIYFSYDVKMKEKGDIPEGYSVSREKKERFSLILESASTNQTSMYLCASSFPSLRPGSRSSYEQYFGPGTRLTVT.

CDR3 region: CASSHSSRGTEAFF. The CDR3 DNA reads TGTGCCAGCAGCCACTCCTCCCGCGGCACTGAAGCTTTCTTT. V and J are TRBV6-5 and TRBJ1-1; D remains unclear. The length of the CDR3 is 14 residues. Germline CDR1 is MNHEY and CDR2 is SVGAGI. V gave up 6 bases and J gave up 4 bases, with 15 bases separating them.

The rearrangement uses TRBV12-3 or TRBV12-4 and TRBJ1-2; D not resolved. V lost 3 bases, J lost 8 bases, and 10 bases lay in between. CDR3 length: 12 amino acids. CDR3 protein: CASSFRQEGYTF. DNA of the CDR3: TGTGCCAGCAGTTTTCGGCAGGAAGGCTACACCTTC.

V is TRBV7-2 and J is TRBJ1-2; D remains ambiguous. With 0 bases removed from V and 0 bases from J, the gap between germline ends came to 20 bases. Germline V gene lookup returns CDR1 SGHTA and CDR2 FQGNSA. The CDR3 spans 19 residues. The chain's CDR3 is CASSLARQTRVRTNYGYTF. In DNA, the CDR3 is TGTGCCAGCAGCTTAGCGAGGCAGACCCGAGTTCGCACTAACTATGGCTACACCTTC.

CDR3 bases: TGTGCCTGGATGGGGGGGGGCAGGGAGACCCAGTACTTC. It encodes CAWMGGGRETQYF. This rearrangement joins TRBV30 to TRBJ2-5; possible D gene TRBD2, 7 bases. Germline V gives CDR1 GTSNPN, CDR2 SVGIG (reference sequence). With 4 bases removed from V and 5 bases from J, the gap between germline ends came to 14 bases. The CDR3 loop spans 13 amino acids.

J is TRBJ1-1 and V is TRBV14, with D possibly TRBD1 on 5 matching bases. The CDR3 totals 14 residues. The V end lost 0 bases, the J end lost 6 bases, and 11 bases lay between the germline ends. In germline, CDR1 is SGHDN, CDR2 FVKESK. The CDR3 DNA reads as TGTGCCAGCAGCCAAGAAGCGGGGCGGGCTGAAGCTTTCTTT. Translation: CASSQEAGRAEAFF. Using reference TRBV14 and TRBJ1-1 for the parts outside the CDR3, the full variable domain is EAGVTQFPSHSVIEKGQTVTLRCDPISGHDNLYWYRRVMGKEIKFLLHFVKESKQDESGMPNNRFLAERTGGTYSTLKVQPAELEDSGVYFCASSQEAGRAEAFFGQGTRLTVV.